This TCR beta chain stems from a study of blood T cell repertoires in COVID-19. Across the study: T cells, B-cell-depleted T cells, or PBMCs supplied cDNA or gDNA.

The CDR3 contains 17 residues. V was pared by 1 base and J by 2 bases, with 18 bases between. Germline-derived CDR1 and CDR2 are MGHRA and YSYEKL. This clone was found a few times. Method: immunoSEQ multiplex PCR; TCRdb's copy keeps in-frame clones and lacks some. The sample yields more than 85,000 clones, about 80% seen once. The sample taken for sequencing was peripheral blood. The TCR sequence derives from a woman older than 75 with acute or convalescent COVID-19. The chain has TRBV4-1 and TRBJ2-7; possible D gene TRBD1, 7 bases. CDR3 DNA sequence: TGCGCCAGCAGCCAAGCACCGTCGGCAGGGGGGACCTACGAGCAGTACTTC. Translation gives CASSQAPSAGGTYEQYF.